Listed here is a single T cell receptor (beta chain). Germline and junction disagree at one end, which may indicate a read error. This record comes from a study of blood T cell repertoires in COVID-19. Study at large: From T cells, B-cell-depleted T cells, or PBMCs came the material, which was cDNA or gDNA.

Data came from immunoSEQ multiplex PCR; TCRdb stores just in-frame clones and leaves some out. The repertoire consists of roughly 170,000 clones, with around 79% occurring once and the leading ten covering 8.1%. The CDR3 extends over 14 amino acids. Germline lookup yields CDR1 MGHRA and CDR2 YSYEKL. The receptor was derived from an older woman with COVID-19, enrolled during active disease. The gene calls are TRBV4-1 and TRBJ2-3; 8 bases fit TRBD2. The sample was peripheral blood. DNA for the CDR3: TGCGCCAGCAGCCTAGCGGGGTTCCCAGACACGCAGTATTTT. Residues: CASSLAGFPDTQYF.